Presented here are 32 T cell receptor beta chains from one specimen sequenced in a study of cytomegalovirus exposure and HLA in healthy donors. PCR primers comprised 60 Vbeta and 13 Jbeta primers. Measured with immunoSEQ multiplex PCR; TCRdb has only the in-frame clones, and not every one. The record lists 70,000 or so clones, of which the ten most abundant hold roughly 2.3%. Sequences were obtained from PBMCs. Source of these receptors: a female donor in good health and CMV-seropositive.

The chain combines TRBV5-1 with TRBJ2-2; TRBD2 matches 9 bases. CDR3 length: 13 residues. V was clipped by 8 bases and J by 6 bases; unmatched bases: 5. Germline V gene sequence: CDR1 SGHRS, CDR2 YFSETQ. The CDR3 region has the DNA TGCGCCAGTAGAGCGGGGGGCTCCGGGGAGCTGTTTTTT. This sequence encodes CASRAGGSGELFF.

This rearrangement joins TRBV27 to TRBJ2-1; the match to TRBD1 covers 7 bases. With 2 bases clipped from V and 6 bases from J, the junction kept 7 bases outside the gene matches. The CDR3 extends over 15 amino acids. The germline CDR1 and CDR2 sequences are MNHEY and SMNVEV (reference sequence). The CDR3 DNA sequence: TGTGCCAGCAGTTTAACCGGGACAGCTAGCAATGAGCAGTTCTTC. Protein product: CASSLTGTASNEQFF.

The chain links TRBV27 to TRBJ1-4; a weak D match, TRBD1 (5 bases). From germline, CDR1 is MNHEY and CDR2 SMNVEV (reference sequence). CDR3 length: 15 residues. Trimming removed 0 bases at V and 6 bases at J, with 11 bases between. The CDR3 DNA reads TGTGCCAGCAGTTTATCGGTCCAGGGTTATGAAAAACTGTTTTTT. This translates into CASSLSVQGYEKLFF.

Concerning this clone itself: The sample holds other DNA sequences that translate to the same CDR3. V gene TRBV6-1 combines with J gene TRBJ1-6, with D possibly being TRBD1 (6 bases). Germline V gives CDR1 MNHNS, CDR2 SASEGT. This CDR3 comprises 15 residues. The V gene lost 6 bases and the J gene lost 7 bases, with 16 bases spanning the gap. The CDR3, as DNA: TGTGCCAGCAGCCCGCCAGGGGTAAACAATTCACCCCTCCACTTT. It is translated as CASSPPGVNNSPLHF.

V gene TRBV6-5 combines with J gene TRBJ2-7; maybe TRBD2 (5 bases). V shed 2 bases and J shed 4 bases, with 9 bases lying between them. This CDR3 is 13 amino acids long. The germline gives CDR1 MNHEY, CDR2 SVGAGI. The CDR3 region has the DNA TGTGCCAGCAGTTACGGGAGCTGGTACGAGCAGTACTTC. Translating gives CASSYGSWYEQYF.

The chain links TRBV19 to TRBJ2-1; 12 positions agree with TRBD2. V shed 6 bases and J 7 bases; nucleotides not matched to a gene: 4. This CDR3 comprises 14 residues. The V gene's germline CDR1 is LNHDA and CDR2 SQIVND (reference sequence). The CDR3 sequence is CASSLAGGPNEQFF. CDR3 nucleotide sequence: TGTGCCAGTAGCCTAGCGGGAGGGCCAAATGAGCAGTTCTTC.

This rearrangement joins TRBV2 to TRBJ1-6; maybe TRBD1 (5 bases). CDR1 SNHLY and CDR2 FYNNEI come from the germline V gene. This CDR3 is 14 amino acids long. Trimming stripped 2 bases from V and 7 bases from J, with 9 bases between. The CDR3 coding sequence is TGTGCCAGCAGTGAATTGGCAGGGAATTCACCCCTCCACTTT. Translation gives CASSELAGNSPLHF.

The rearrangement links TRBV30 to TRBJ1-1; D is possibly TRBD1 (6 bases). Trimming stripped 8 bases from V and 1 base from J, with 20 bases between. The V gene's germline CDR1 is GTSNPN and CDR2 SVGIG (reference sequence). CDR3 length: 15 residues. The CDR3 nucleotides read TGTGCCGCAAGAGCAGGCGGGGGCTCGAACACTGAAGCTTTCTTT. It yields the protein CAARAGGGSNTEAFF.

The CDR3 here is CASSKALSNQPQHF. The CDR3 DNA follows: TGTGCCAGTAGTAAAGCCCTGAGCAATCAGCCCCAGCATTTT. V usage is TRBV19 and J usage is TRBJ1-5; D is unresolved. Between the trimmed V and J ends, which lost 4 bases and 1 base, there was a span of 8 bases. This CDR3 region has 14 residues. The V gene's germline CDR1 is LNHDA and CDR2 SQIVND (reference sequence).

The chain has TRBV5-1 and TRBJ2-7, with 8 bases aligning to TRBD1. Germline lookup yields CDR1 SGHRS and CDR2 YFSETQ. J gave up 5 bases and V 0 bases, and 10 bases lay outside the gene matches. The CDR3 totals 16 residues. CDR3 coding DNA: TGCGCCAGCAGCTTGGCCCGGGACAGGTGGGCAGACGAGCAGTACTTC. Translating it yields CASSLARDRWADEQYF.

The chain combines TRBV9 with TRBJ1-5; 10 positions agree with TRBD1. The CDR3 runs 15 residues. J was trimmed by 6 bases and V by 5 bases; bases with no gene match: 8. In germline, CDR1 is SGDLS, CDR2 YYNGEE. CDR3 loop: CASSETGGIGQPQHF. CDR3 sequence (DNA): TGTGCCAGCAGTGAGACAGGGGGCATAGGTCAGCCCCAGCATTTT.

The rearrangement uses TRBV2 and TRBJ2-3; a possible D gene is TRBD2 (6 bases). Germline lookup yields CDR1 SNHLY and CDR2 FYNNEI. This CDR3 comprises 16 residues. V gave up 1 base and J gave up 0 bases, with 11 bases separating them. This chain's CDR3 is CASSEGRGTSTDTQYF. DNA for the CDR3: TGTGCCAGCAGTGAAGGGAGGGGTACTAGCACAGATACGCAGTATTTT.

This chain links TRBV7-9 with TRBJ2-1; 11 bases are shared with TRBD2. The CDR3 has 15 amino acids. The V segment lost 4 bases and the J segment 5 bases; nucleotides outside the gene matches: 4. Germline CDR1 is SEHNR and CDR2 is FQNEAQ (reference sequence). The chain's CDR3 is CASSSTGLADNEQFF. The CDR3 region has the DNA TGTGCCAGCAGCTCCACGGGACTAGCGGACAATGAGCAGTTCTTC. Full variable domain (remainder filled in from reference TRBV7-9 and TRBJ2-1): DTGVSQNPRHKITKRGQNVTFRCDPISEHNRLYWYRQTLGQGPEFLTYFQNEAQLEKSRLLSDRFSAERPKGSFSTLEIQRTEQGDSAMYLCASSSTGLADNEQFFGPGTRLTVL.

This chain connects TRBV10-1 to TRBJ2-1; no reliable D call. This CDR3 comprises 13 residues. Trimming took 4 bases from V and 4 from J, leaving 8 bases between them. In germline, CDR1 is WNHNN, CDR2 SYGVQD (reference sequence). Here the CDR3 reads CASSVSQYNEQFF. The CDR3 DNA follows: TGCGCCAGCAGTGTATCACAGTACAATGAGCAGTTCTTC.

The rearrangement links TRBV4-1 to TRBJ1-5; D possibly corresponds to TRBD1 (6 bases). Germline loops: CDR1 MGHRA, CDR2 YSYEKL. The CDR3 runs 17 residues. V was pared by 4 bases and J by 1 base, with 17 bases between. In nucleotides, the CDR3 is TGCGCCAGCAGCCCCCGATGGACAGCGCTGAGCAATCAGCCCCAGCATTTT. This translates into CASSPRWTALSNQPQHF.

The rearrangement links TRBV6-1 to TRBJ2-7; 8 nucleotides agree with TRBD1. Germline V gene data show CDR1 as MNHNS and CDR2 as SASEGT. The CDR3 totals 14 residues. The V gene end was trimmed by 1 base and the J gene end by 3 bases; junction bases not matched to a gene: 2. In nucleotides, the CDR3 is TGTGCCAGCAGTGAAGGGGACAGGATCTACGAGCAGTACTTC. Its translation: CASSEGDRIYEQYF.

The V and J genes are TRBV6-1 and TRBJ1-3; 9 bases map to TRBD1. Unmatched junction bases numbered 5, after V lost 6 bases and J lost 8 bases. The CDR3 runs to 13 residues. CDR1 MNHNS and CDR2 SASEGT come from the germline V gene. This chain's CDR3 is CASRGTGIDTIYF. CDR3 sequence (DNA): TGTGCCAGCAGAGGGACAGGGATCGACACCATATATTTT.

The chain combines TRBV4-1 with TRBJ1-1; weak D call: TRBD1 (6 bases). V lost 1 base and J lost 3, with 15 bases in between. Germline-derived CDR1 and CDR2 are MGHRA and YSYEKL. The CDR3 contains 16 residues. CDR3: CASSQGAGVGYTEAFF. In DNA form, the CDR3 reads TGCGCCAGCAGCCAAGGTGCAGGGGTAGGGTACACTGAAGCTTTCTTT.

V usage is TRBV28 and J usage is TRBJ1-1; 8 positions agree with TRBD1. Trimming cost V 2 bases and J 10 bases; bases outside gene matches: 21. CDR1 is MDHEN, CDR2 SYDVKM, per germline. This CDR3 has 18 residues. The CDR3 here is CASSLASGTGHNPQRAFF. CDR3 in DNA: TGTGCCAGCAGTTTAGCGAGTGGGACAGGTCACAATCCCCAACGAGCTTTCTTT.

The chain couples TRBV4-2 to TRBJ2-1; 7 nucleotides match TRBD2. Looked up from germline, CDR1 is LGHNA and CDR2 is YNFKEQ. V lost 0 bases, J lost 5 bases, and 4 bases stayed unmatched. This CDR3 region has 15 residues. CDR3 residues: CASSQEAGPDNEQFF. For the CDR3, the DNA is TGTGCCAGCAGCCAAGAAGCGGGGCCCGACAATGAGCAGTTCTTC.

CDR3 in DNA: TGTGCCAGCAGTTTGTTGACTAGCGACGTGAACATTCAGTACTTC. Residues: CASSLLTSDVNIQYF. This chain links TRBV2 with TRBJ2-4; TRBD2 matches at 8 bases. The CDR3 spans 15 residues. Per the germline V gene, CDR1 is SNHLY and CDR2 is FYNNEI. V was pared by 5 bases and J by 7 bases, with 10 bases of the junction left unmatched.

The chain recombines TRBV5-6 with TRBJ1-1; D is uncertain. The V gene lost 7 bases and the J gene lost 4 bases, with 11 bases spanning the gap. The CDR3 consists of 12 residues. Germline CDR1 and CDR2: SGHDT and YYEEEE. The CDR3 DNA sequence: TGTGCCAGCCATCAGATCAGCACTGAAGCTTTCTTT. Amino acid sequence: CASHQISTEAFF.

V is TRBV4-1 and J is TRBJ2-7; 8 nucleotides agree with TRBD1. CDR1 and CDR2 from the germline V gene are MGHRA and YSYEKL. The junction had 13 bases not matched to a gene; V was cut back by 3 bases and J by 0 bases. This CDR3 is built from 18 residues. The CDR3 region is CASSHPDREPFSSYEQYF. The DNA for the CDR3 is TGCGCCAGCAGCCACCCGGACAGGGAACCTTTTAGCTCCTACGAGCAGTACTTC.

About this clone: Germline is not matched at one junction end, which may reflect a read error. This sequence joins TRBV4-1 and TRBJ2-3; a weak D match, TRBD2 (6 bases). CDR3 length: 15 residues. Germline CDR1 MGHRA, CDR2 YSYEKL. The CDR3 spells CASSPMGGSTDKQYF. CDR3 bases: TGCGCCAGCAGCCCTATGGGGGGAAGCACAGATAAGCAGTATTTT.

The chain carries TRBV4-3 and TRBJ1-2; D gene ambiguous. This CDR3 has 15 residues. Germline V gene lookup returns CDR1 LGHNA and CDR2 YSLEER. Trimming took off 1 base at V and 7 bases at J, with 16 bases between the two ends. The CDR3: CASSQVAGIRGGYTF. CDR3 DNA sequence: TGCGCCAGCAGCCAAGTTGCCGGGATTCGAGGTGGCTACACCTTC.

The V call is TRBV6-5, the J call TRBJ1-2, with D possibly matching TRBD1 (5 bases). CDR1 is MNHEY, CDR2 SVGAGI, per germline. With 0 bases removed from V and 7 bases from J, the gap between germline ends came to 15 bases. The CDR3 consists of 15 residues. DNA of the CDR3: TGTGCCAGCAGTTACTCGGGGCGGAGATCCTTTGGCTACACCTTC. This sequence encodes CASSYSGRRSFGYTF.

V is TRBV9 and J is TRBJ2-5; 8 bases fit TRBD2. This CDR3 has 14 amino acids. The ends lost 3 bases at V and 2 bases at J; junction bases unmatched: 3. Germline CDR1 SGDLS, CDR2 YYNGEE. CDR3 residues: CASSAGGGQETQYF. The CDR3 bases are TGTGCCAGCAGCGCCGGGGGGGGACAAGAGACCCAGTACTTC.

This sequence joins TRBV6-5 and TRBJ2-1; unclear D gene. Trimming stripped 6 bases from V and 0 bases from J, with 12 bases between. The CDR3 has 15 residues. CDR1 and CDR2 from the germline V gene are MNHEY and SVGAGI. The CDR3 nucleotides are TGTGCCAGCAGCCCCGACGCTAGCTCCTACAATGAGCAGTTCTTC. As protein: CASSPDASSYNEQFF.

Turning to this clone: One end of the junction is discordant with germline, which a read error may explain. The chain employs TRBV7-7 and TRBJ2-1, with D unresolved. This CDR3 has 15 residues. CDR1 SSHAT and CDR2 FNYEAQ come from the germline V gene (reference sequence). CDR3 in DNA: TGTGCTAGCAGCTTAGTCATGGGCCCTGTCAATGAGCAGTTCTTC. Translated, it gives CASSLVMGPVNEQFF.

The rearrangement uses TRBV30 and TRBJ1-5; maybe TRBD1 (6 bases). There are 16 residues in the CDR3. The germline V gene encodes CDR1 GTSNPN and CDR2 SVGIG (reference sequence). V was pared by 5 bases and J by 7 bases, with 24 bases between. CDR3: CAWSVRDNTRRQPQHF. The CDR3 DNA follows: TGTGCCTGGTCCGTCCGGGACAACACACGCAGGCAGCCCCAGCATTTT. The whole variable domain, remainder taken from reference TRBV30 and TRBJ1-5, is SQTIHQWPATLVQPVGSPLSLECTVEGTSNPNLYWYRQAAGRGLQLLFYSVGIGQISSEVPQNLSASRPQDRQFILSSKKLLLSDSGFYLCAWSVRDNTRRQPQHFGDGTRLSIL.

Comments on this clone: The junction departs from the called germline gene at one end, perhaps through a read error. This chain uses TRBV19 with TRBJ2-1, with D perhaps matching TRBD2 (6 bases). This CDR3 has 13 residues. CDR1 is LNHDA and CDR2 is SQIVND in the germline V gene (reference sequence). The CDR3 DNA follows: TGTGCCAGTGGGAGGAGCTCCGACAATGAGCAGTTCTTC. The encoded protein is CASGRSSDNEQFF.

This chain uses TRBV19 with TRBJ2-3, with 13 positions matching TRBD2. After removal of 6 bases from V and 5 bases from J, the junction contained 5 bases not matched to a gene. This CDR3 has 15 amino acids. Germline CDR1 and CDR2: LNHDA and SQIVND (reference sequence). This CDR3 is CASSGLAGVGDTQYF. CDR3 nucleotides: TGTGCCAGTAGCGGACTAGCGGGAGTGGGAGATACGCAGTATTTT.